The clone carrying this T cell receptor beta chain was recorded many times. The antigen is not known. The sample comes from a study of T-cell memory formation after mild COVID-19. TCRdb itself ran the 5' RACE reads through MiXCR, one entry per CDR3 protein. The table records some 64,000 distinct CDR3 sequences, about 9.4% of them present only once. The CDR3 spans 15 residues. Germline values: CDR1 MNHEY, CDR2 SVGAGI. V shed 5 bases and J 6 bases; nucleotides not matched to a gene: 9. General study points: Among clones peaking at day 37 in the second wave, SARS-CoV-2 specificity remained unconfirmed. CD4/CD8 balance characterized clones contracting day 15 to 85, and CD4+ skew characterized later expanders.

The sample consisted of PBMCs or a T cell subset sorted from them (not recorded which). This TCR was recovered from a man in his late teens or twenties who had mild COVID-19 (a few samples of this study predate the infection). Cell type and time point are not known. This chain links TRBV6-5 with TRBJ2-3; 9 bases map to TRBD2. The CDR3 spells CASSPLTSGWDTQYF. The DNA for the CDR3 is TGTGCCAGCAGTCCCCTGACTAGCGGATGGGATACGCAGTATTTT.